What follows describes a single T cell receptor beta chain. What it binds is not known. Its ends do not fully match the called genes, so a read error is possible. The data are from a study of cytomegalovirus exposure and HLA in healthy donors. Study observations and caveats: Some V segments, TRBV6-2 and TRBV6-3 among them, were indistinguishable and were therefore excluded. Most subjects had HLA-A and HLA-B alleles reportedly predicted accurately by TCR beta sequences. A previous analysis found most TCR beta V segments productive roughly 87% or roughly 30% of the time.

This CDR3 has 11 amino acids. Germline V lookup: CDR1 GTSNPN, CDR2 SVGIG (reference sequence). It was with 60 Vbeta and 13 Jbeta primers that the PCR ran. Sequencing used immunoSEQ multiplex PCR; TCRdb keeps in-frame clones, though not all of them. The sample holds hundreds of thousands of clones; about 80% are singletons and the top ten take more than 0.5%. The sample consisted of PBMCs. The J gene is TRBJ2-7, the V gene TRBV30; 7 nucleotides line up with TRBD2. The receptor's source is a woman between 35 and 50 years old in good health and CMV-seronegative. Here the CDR3 DNA reads TGTGCCTGGAGTGTGGGGGGGACCCCTTCCTTC. It translates to CAWSVGGTPSF. The complete variable domain, with remaining parts taken from reference TRBV30 and TRBJ2-7, reads SQTIHQWPATLVQPVGSPLSLECTVEGTSNPNLYWYRQAAGRGLQLLFYSVGIGQISSEVPQNLSASRPQDRQFILSSKKLLLSDSGFYLCAWSVGGTPSFGPGTRLTVT.